This T cell receptor (beta chain) stems from a study of blood T cell repertoires in COVID-19. At the level of the study: Material from acute and convalescent COVID-19 was sourced from the United States, Italy and Spain. T cells, B-cell-depleted T cells, or PBMCs supplied cDNA or gDNA.

Germline CDR1 is SEHNR and CDR2 is FQNEAQ (reference sequence). The V gene lost 6 bases and the J gene lost 1 base, with 9 bases spanning the gap. The CDR3 sequence is 14 residues long. Using immunoSEQ multiplex PCR, the repertoire was profiled, and TCRdb retains in-frame clones only, with some absent. Of about 270,000 clones listed, more than 85% are singletons. Sequenced material: PBMCs or T cells enriched from blood (not recorded which). The TCR was taken from a man aged 40-50 years who had been exposed to COVID-19. V gene TRBV7-9 combines with J gene TRBJ2-2; D not resolved. The CDR3 DNA follows: TGTGCCAGCAGTTCGTCAGGGAACACCGGGGAGCTGTTTTTT. Amino acid sequence: CASSSSGNTGELFF.